One and the same sample provided the 27 T cell receptor beta chains below, sequenced in a study of T cells after yellow fever vaccination. One entry per CDR3 protein results from TCRdb running MiXCR on the 5' RACE reads. The sample consists of hundreds of thousands of distinct CDR3 sequences, roughly 12% of them appearing once. Sample: PBMCs, taken on the day of the yellow fever booster vaccination. These receptors were collected from a man younger than 40 who received the YFV17D yellow fever vaccine.

This clonotype has a handful of counts. The chain links TRBV24-1 to TRBJ2-5; 10 bases are a match to TRBD1. From germline, CDR1 is KGHDR and CDR2 SFDVKD. The J segment lost 5 bases and the V segment lost 1 base, leaving 6 bases of the junction unmatched. The CDR3 has 16 amino acids. The CDR3 here is CATSDFGTGASETQYF. The CDR3 region has the DNA TGTGCCACCAGTGATTTCGGGACAGGGGCGTCCGAGACCCAGTACTTC.

V and J are TRBV7-2 and TRBJ2-4, with 7 nucleotides matching TRBD2. The germline CDR1 and CDR2 sequences are SGHTA and FQGNSA. The CDR3 runs to 15 residues. J lost 6 bases, V lost 2 bases, and 7 bases had no gene match. Written as DNA, the CDR3 is TGTGCCAGCAGCTTATGGGCTTCGGGGGGAAACATTCAGTACTTC. Protein sequence: CASSLWASGGNIQYF.

The rearrangement links TRBV27 to TRBJ2-7; 7 positions agree with TRBD2. The CDR3 spans 17 residues. CDR1 is MNHEY and CDR2 is SMNVEV in the germline V gene (reference sequence). With V trimmed by 2 bases and J by 3 bases, 13 bases remained unmatched. CDR3 loop: CASSLLPSDGGNYEQYF. In DNA, the CDR3 is TGTGCCAGCAGTTTACTACCATCGGACGGGGGGAACTACGAGCAGTACTTC.

The J gene is TRBJ2-3, the V gene TRBV7-9; D might be TRBD1 (6 bases). This CDR3 region has 13 residues. Trimming took off 5 bases at V and 6 bases at J, with 12 bases between the two ends. Germline loops: CDR1 SEHNR, CDR2 FQNEAQ (reference sequence). The CDR3 loop reads CASSVRRGDTQYF. The CDR3 bases are TGTGCCAGCAGCGTTCGTAGGGGGGATACGCAGTATTTT.

This clonotype showed up just a few times. This rearrangement joins TRBV6-2 or TRBV6-3 to TRBJ2-3; TRBD2 aligns across 9 bases. V lost 7 bases to trimming and J lost 5 bases; unmatched junction nucleotides: 16. Germline V gene sequence: CDR1 MNHEY, CDR2 SVGEGT. The CDR3 has 17 amino acids. CDR3 sequence: CASTDVHSGRGRDTQYF. DNA for the CDR3: TGTGCCAGCACCGACGTGCATAGCGGGAGAGGCAGAGATACGCAGTATTTT.

The rearrangement uses TRBV7-9 and TRBJ2-3, with 7 nucleotides matching TRBD1. Germline lookup yields CDR1 SEHNR and CDR2 FQNEAQ (reference sequence). V lost 1 base and J lost 3; bases outside the gene matches: 10. This CDR3 spans 17 amino acids. This chain's CDR3 is CASSLGRYRGATDTQYF. The DNA for the CDR3 is TGTGCCAGCAGCTTAGGGCGGTACAGGGGAGCGACAGATACGCAGTATTTT.

The rearrangement joins TRBV7-2 to TRBJ2-1, with D possibly being TRBD1 or TRBD2 (5 bases each). This CDR3 is built from 12 residues. The germline V and J ends were trimmed by 3 bases and 15 bases, with 15 bases remaining between them. The germline CDR1 and CDR2 sequences are SGHTA and FQGNSA. CDR3 region: CASSFSGTPGFF. The CDR3 DNA reads TGTGCCAGCAGCTTTTCCGGGACCCCCGGGTTCTTC.

This clonotype was detected a few times. This chain connects TRBV7-8 to TRBJ2-1; no definite D call. CDR1 is SGHVS, CDR2 FQNEAQ, per germline. The CDR3 has 12 residues. The V and J ends lost 10 bases and 8 bases respectively, with 15 bases between them. The CDR3: CATGDSGYEQFF. CDR3 bases: TGTGCCACCGGTGATTCCGGCTATGAGCAGTTCTTC.

The chain links TRBV24-1 to TRBJ2-2, with D unclear. There are 11 residues in the CDR3. Germline V lookup: CDR1 KGHDR, CDR2 SFDVKD. V lost 9 bases and J lost 7, with 8 bases in between. The CDR3 sequence: CATLYGGELFF. The CDR3 coding sequence is TGTGCCACCCTCTACGGCGGGGAGCTGTTTTTT.

This clonotype was found a few times. The rearrangement links TRBV5-4 to TRBJ2-2; a weak D match, TRBD1 (5 bases). The CDR3 has 14 residues. Trimming cost V 6 bases and J 3 bases, with 12 bases left between them. Looked up from germline, CDR1 is SGHNT and CDR2 is YYREEE (reference sequence). The CDR3 nucleotides are TGTGCCAGCATGGGCCCCAGGGACACCGGGGAGCTGTTTTTT. Translated, it gives CASMGPRDTGELFF. The variable domain in full, with the rest retrieved from reference TRBV5-4 and TRBJ2-2, is ETGVTQSPTHLIKTRGQQVTLRCSSQSGHNTVSWYQQALGQGPQFIFQYYREEENGRGNFPPRFSGLQFPNYSSELNVNALELDDSALYLCASMGPRDTGELFFGEGSRLTVL.

This clonotype showed up just a few times. V gene TRBV7-6 combines with J gene TRBJ2-5; 7 bases are shared with TRBD2. Trimming took 8 bases from V and 5 from J; bases not matched to a gene: 5. Germline V lookup: CDR1 SGHVS, CDR2 FNYEAQ. The CDR3 loop spans 12 amino acids. In nucleotides, the CDR3 is TGTGCCAGCGTGGGAGGGGTGGAGACCCAGTACTTC. Encoded protein: CASVGGVETQYF.

Only a few counts were recorded for this clonotype. V is TRBV12-3 or TRBV12-4 and J is TRBJ2-5, with 7 nucleotides matching TRBD2. This CDR3 region has 15 residues. After removal of 4 bases from V and 2 bases from J, the junction contained 7 bases not matched to a gene. The CDR3 is CASSSSGEGQETQYF. The CDR3 DNA sequence: TGTGCCAGCAGTTCTAGCGGAGAGGGACAAGAGACCCAGTACTTC.

This clonotype was observed a few times. This chain connects TRBV5-4 to TRBJ2-7; no clear D gene. The CDR3 runs 14 residues. The germline V gene has CDR1 SGHNT and CDR2 YYREEE (reference sequence). Trimming took 0 bases from V and 3 from J, leaving 10 bases between them. CDR3 nucleotides: TGTGCCAGCAGCTTGGGGGATCAGCGCTACGAGCAGTACTTC. It encodes CASSLGDQRYEQYF.

CDR3 in amino acids: CASSQGWDRGLPEQFF. The CDR3 nucleotides are TGTGCCAGCAGCCAAGGTTGGGACAGGGGGCTCCCTGAGCAGTTCTTC. The rearrangement uses TRBV4-2 and TRBJ2-1; 12 bases map to TRBD1. The germline gives CDR1 LGHNA, CDR2 YNFKEQ. J was trimmed by 9 bases and V by 1 base; bases with no gene match: 7. This CDR3 has 16 amino acids.

This clonotype showed up many times. This chain uses TRBV5-5 with TRBJ2-7; a weak D match, TRBD1 (6 bases). Germline loops: CDR1 SGHKS, CDR2 YYEKEE (reference sequence). The CDR3 is made up of 14 amino acids. V lost 3 bases, J lost 0 bases, and 10 bases lay in between. The CDR3 spells CASSSKDSSYEQYF. The CDR3 DNA follows: TGTGCCAGCAGCTCGAAGGACAGCTCCTACGAGCAGTACTTC.

This clonotype has a handful of counts. V usage is TRBV5-1 and J usage is TRBJ2-5; the D gene is possibly TRBD2 (6 bases). Trimming took 2 bases from V and 1 from J, leaving 12 bases between them. The CDR3 covers 15 residues. The V gene's germline CDR1 is SGHRS and CDR2 YFSETQ. The CDR3 coding sequence is TGCGCCAGCAGCTTCGTGGAGGGACTCCAAGAGACCCAGTACTTC. Translating gives CASSFVEGLQETQYF.

The genes are TRBV4-1 and TRBJ1-5; a weak D match, TRBD1 (5 bases). The CDR3 runs to 15 residues. Germline V lookup: CDR1 MGHRA, CDR2 YSYEKL. Trimming took off 0 bases at V and 0 bases at J, with 6 bases between the two ends. This CDR3 reads CASSQDRDSNQPQHF. DNA for the CDR3: TGCGCCAGCAGCCAAGACAGGGATAGCAATCAGCCCCAGCATTTT.

Ten or more counts support this clonotype. This chain uses TRBV28 with TRBJ2-1; D gene ambiguous. V lost 2 bases and J 6 bases, leaving 14 bases between the germline ends. The germline CDR1 and CDR2 sequences are MDHEN and SYDVKM. This CDR3 has 15 residues. CDR3 residues: CASSLMARSGNEQFF. For the CDR3, the DNA is TGTGCCAGCAGTTTAATGGCGCGGTCCGGCAATGAGCAGTTCTTC.

This clonotype was picked up a small number of times. The gene calls are TRBV5-1 and TRBJ2-3; the match to TRBD2 covers 8 bases. This CDR3 comprises 16 residues. Germline V gene lookup returns CDR1 SGHRS and CDR2 YFSETQ. The ends lost 2 bases at V and 2 bases at J; junction bases unmatched: 7. CDR3: CASSFIAGWDTDTQYF. CDR3 DNA sequence: TGCGCCAGCAGCTTTATAGCGGGATGGGACACAGATACGCAGTATTTT.

This clonotype was observed a few times. The rearrangement joins TRBV3-1 to TRBJ1-2; TRBD1 is a possible D gene (6 bases). Germline CDR1 is LGHDT and CDR2 is YNNKEL (reference sequence). The CDR3 has 13 residues. Trimming cost V 4 bases and J 5 bases, with 11 bases left between them. The CDR3 DNA sequence: TGTGCCAGCAGCCGGGACAAGATTTATGGCTACACCTTC. Its protein product is CASSRDKIYGYTF.

The gene calls are TRBV7-2 and TRBJ2-7; a weak D match, TRBD2 (6 bases). Germline CDR1 reads SGHTA; CDR2 reads FQGNSA. The V and J ends lost 1 base and 0 bases respectively, with 16 bases between them. The CDR3 totals 17 residues. This CDR3 is CASSLVGGGMSSYEQYF. In DNA, the CDR3 is TGTGCCAGCAGCTTAGTTGGCGGCGGGATGAGCTCCTACGAGCAGTACTTC.

This clonotype was counted a few times. This rearrangement joins TRBV6-5 to TRBJ1-1; D uncertain. V gave up 6 bases and J gave up 7 bases, with 12 bases separating them. This CDR3 region has 12 residues. Germline assignment: CDR1 MNHEY and CDR2 SVGAGI. The CDR3 DNA reads TGTGCCAGCAGGAGAAGGACGGGTGAAGCTTTCTTT. It yields the protein CASRRRTGEAFF.

V is TRBV5-6 and J is TRBJ2-5; 14 positions match TRBD2. Per the germline V gene, CDR1 is SGHDT and CDR2 is YYEEEE. CDR3 size: 17 residues. V gave up 1 base and J gave up 5 bases; unmatched junction bases: 7. As DNA, the CDR3 is TGTGCCAGCAGCTTGCCCGGACTAGCGGGAGGACAGGAGACCCAGTACTTC. Translating it yields CASSLPGLAGGQETQYF.

The V call is TRBV7-2, the J call TRBJ2-3; either TRBD1 or TRBD2 may fit D (5 bases each). Trimming cost V 2 bases and J 2 bases, with 8 bases left between them. The CDR3 is 14 residues long. Per the germline V gene, CDR1 is SGHTA and CDR2 is FQGNSA. For the CDR3, the DNA is TGTGCCAGCAGCTTATTGGGGACCACAGATACGCAGTATTTT. Encoded protein: CASSLLGTTDTQYF.

This clonotype showed up just a few times. The chain couples TRBV12-3 or TRBV12-4 to TRBJ1-1; D is unclear. The CDR3 runs to 14 residues. The V end lost 2 bases, the J end lost 1 base, and 8 bases lay between the germline ends. The CDR3 region has the DNA TGTGCCAGCAGTTTAAGTTACAAGAACACTGAAGCTTTCTTT. This sequence encodes CASSLSYKNTEAFF.

J is TRBJ2-7 and V is TRBV9; tentatively, D is TRBD1 or TRBD2 (5 bases each). Germline V gives CDR1 SGDLS, CDR2 YYNGEE. Trimming stripped 4 bases from V and 3 bases from J, with 11 bases between. This CDR3 is built from 13 residues. Here the CDR3 DNA reads TGTGCCAGCAGCCCCGGGACCCACTACGAGCAGTACTTC. Translated, it gives CASSPGTHYEQYF.

The chain has TRBV10-3 and TRBJ1-5; 12 bases map to TRBD1. The germline V gene has CDR1 ENHRY and CDR2 SYGVKD. The ends lost 4 bases at V and 6 bases at J; junction bases unmatched: 1. CDR3 size: 14 residues. As DNA, the CDR3 is TGTGCCATCAGTGGGGACAGGGGGCTTCAGCCCCAGCATTTT. This gives the protein CAISGDRGLQPQHF.